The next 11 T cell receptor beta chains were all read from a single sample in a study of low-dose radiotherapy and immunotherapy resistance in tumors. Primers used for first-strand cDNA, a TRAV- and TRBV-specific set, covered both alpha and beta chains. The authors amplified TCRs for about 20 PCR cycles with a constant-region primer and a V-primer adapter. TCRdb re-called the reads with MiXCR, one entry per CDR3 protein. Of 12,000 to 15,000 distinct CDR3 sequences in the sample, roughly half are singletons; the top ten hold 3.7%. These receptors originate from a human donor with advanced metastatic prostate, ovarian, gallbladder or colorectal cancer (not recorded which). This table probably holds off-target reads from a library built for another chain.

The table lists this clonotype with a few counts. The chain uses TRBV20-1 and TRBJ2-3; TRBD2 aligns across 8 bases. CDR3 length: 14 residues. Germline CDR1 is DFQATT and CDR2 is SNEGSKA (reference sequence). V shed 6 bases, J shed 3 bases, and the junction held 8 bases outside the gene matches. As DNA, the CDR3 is TGCAGTGCCACCCCGGGACTAGTGACAGATACGCAGTATTTT. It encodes CSATPGLVTDTQYF.

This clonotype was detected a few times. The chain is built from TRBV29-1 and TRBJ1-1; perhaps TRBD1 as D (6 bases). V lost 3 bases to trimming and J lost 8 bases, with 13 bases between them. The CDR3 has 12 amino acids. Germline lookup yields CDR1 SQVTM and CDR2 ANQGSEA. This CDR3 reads CSVDWGQLEAFF. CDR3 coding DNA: TGCAGCGTTGACTGGGGACAACTCGAAGCTTTCTTT.

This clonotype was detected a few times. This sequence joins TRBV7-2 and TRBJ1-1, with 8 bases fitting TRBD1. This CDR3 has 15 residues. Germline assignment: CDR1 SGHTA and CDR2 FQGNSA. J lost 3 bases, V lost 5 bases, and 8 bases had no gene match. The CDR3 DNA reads TGTGCCAGCAGCGTCACAGGGGGTTGGTACACTGAAGCTTTCTTT. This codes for CASSVTGGWYTEAFF.

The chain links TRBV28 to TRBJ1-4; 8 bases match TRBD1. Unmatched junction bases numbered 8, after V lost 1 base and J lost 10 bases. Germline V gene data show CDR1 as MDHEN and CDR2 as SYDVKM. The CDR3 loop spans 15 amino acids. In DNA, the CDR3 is TGTGCCAGCAGTTTATCCTTGGGACAGGAGGGAAAACTGTTTTTT. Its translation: CASSLSLGQEGKLFF.

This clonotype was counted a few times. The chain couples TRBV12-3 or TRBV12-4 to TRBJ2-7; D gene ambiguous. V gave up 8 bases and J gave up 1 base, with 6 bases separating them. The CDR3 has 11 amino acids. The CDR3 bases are TGTGCCAGCTGCGAATCCTACGAGCAGTACTTC. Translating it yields CASCESYEQYF.

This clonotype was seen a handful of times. The CDR3 spells CASSVQTGYEQYF. CDR3 nucleotide sequence: TGTGCCAGCAGCGTACAGACGGGGTACGAGCAGTACTTC. This sequence joins TRBV5-4 and TRBJ2-7, with D maybe TRBD2 (5 bases). CDR3 size: 13 residues. Germline loops: CDR1 SGHNT, CDR2 YYREEE (reference sequence). Trimming took off 4 bases at V and 4 bases at J, with 12 bases between the two ends.

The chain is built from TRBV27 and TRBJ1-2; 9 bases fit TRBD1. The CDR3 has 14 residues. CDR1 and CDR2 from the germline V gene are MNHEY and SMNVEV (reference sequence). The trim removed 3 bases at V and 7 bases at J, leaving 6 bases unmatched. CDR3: CASSFRTGVGGYTF. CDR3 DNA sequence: TGTGCCAGCAGTTTCAGGACAGGGGTCGGTGGCTACACCTTC.

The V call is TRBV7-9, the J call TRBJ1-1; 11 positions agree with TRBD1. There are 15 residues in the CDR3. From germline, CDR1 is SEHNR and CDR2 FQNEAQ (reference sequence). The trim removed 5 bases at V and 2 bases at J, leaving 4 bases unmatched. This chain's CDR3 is CASSTWTGGNTEAFF. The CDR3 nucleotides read TGTGCCAGCAGCACCTGGACAGGGGGCAACACTGAAGCTTTCTTT.

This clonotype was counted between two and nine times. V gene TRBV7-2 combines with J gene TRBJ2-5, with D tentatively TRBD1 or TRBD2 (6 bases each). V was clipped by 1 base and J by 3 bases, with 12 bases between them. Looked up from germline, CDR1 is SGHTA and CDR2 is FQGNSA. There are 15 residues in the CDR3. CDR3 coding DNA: TGTGCCAGCAGCTTAGGAGGGGGGCCGAAAGAGACCCAGTACTTC. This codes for CASSLGGGPKETQYF.

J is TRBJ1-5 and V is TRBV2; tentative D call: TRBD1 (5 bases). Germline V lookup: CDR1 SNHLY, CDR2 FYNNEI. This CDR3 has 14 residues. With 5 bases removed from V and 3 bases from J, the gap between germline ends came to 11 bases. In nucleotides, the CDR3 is TGTGCCAGCAGTTTGGGGGGGTTCAATCAGCCCCAGCATTTT. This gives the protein CASSLGGFNQPQHF.

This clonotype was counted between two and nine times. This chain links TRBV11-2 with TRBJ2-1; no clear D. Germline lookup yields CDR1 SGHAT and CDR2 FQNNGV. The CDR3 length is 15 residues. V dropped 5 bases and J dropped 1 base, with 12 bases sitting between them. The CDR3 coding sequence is TGTGCCAGCAGCCTTTCGGACGGATCCTACAATGAGCAGTTCTTC. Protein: CASSLSDGSYNEQFF.